Listed below are T cell receptor beta chains from one sample, sequenced in a study of PD-L1 blockade in urothelial cancer. The method was immunoSEQ multiplex PCR; TCRdb's version includes in-frame clones alone and lacks a portion of them. Of 130,000 or so clones listed, 70% to 85% are singletons. Sequenced material: PBMCs, taken around atezolizumab (anti-PD-L1) treatment. Receptors originate from a man aged 45-60 years with urothelial cancer. Each CDR3 is given with its conserved first and last residue. The order of the fields is CDR3 DNA, CDR3 protein, D gene, J gene, clone size, CDR3 length, V gene. A D gene is named only where the DNA matches it firmly. Part of the rows lack a size; the others show once, few, many or a class for expanded clones.

DNA: TGCGCCAGCAGCTTAGGTCAGGGGGGTCGTGGCTACACCTTC
CDR3: CASSLGQGGRGYTF
D: TRBD1
J: TRBJ1-2
size: NA
length: 14
V: TRBV5-1

DNA: TGCAGCGCTATAGCTAACTACGAGCAGTACTTC
CDR3: CSAIANYEQYF
D: NA
J: TRBJ2-7
size: NA
length: 11
V: TRBV20-1

DNA: TGTGCCGTACAGGGGGACAGGGGAAACTATGGCTACACCTTC
CDR3: CAVQGDRGNYGYTF
D: TRBD1
J: TRBJ1-2
size: NA
length: 14
V: TRBV6-5

DNA: TGCGCCAGCAGCTCGGGCTCAGGACAGGAATATGGCTACACCTTC
CDR3: CASSSGSGQEYGYTF
D: TRBD1
J: TRBJ1-2
size: NA
length: 15
V: TRBV5-1

DNA: TGTGCCAGCAGCTTAGAGGCGGGGTCCGGGGAGCTGTTTTTT
CDR3: CASSLEAGSGELFF
D: NA
J: TRBJ2-2
size: NA
length: 14
V: TRBV11-3

DNA: TGCGCCAGCAGCTTACAAAATCCCACAGATACGCAGTATTTT
CDR3: CASSLQNPTDTQYF
D: NA
J: TRBJ2-3
size: NA
length: 14
V: TRBV5-1

DNA: TGTGCCAGCAGCCCTCGGGACAGGGGTATACACGAGCAGTACTTC
CDR3: CASSPRDRGIHEQYF
D: TRBD1
J: TRBJ2-7
size: NA
length: 15
V: TRBV27

DNA: TGTGCCAGCAGCTTAGGGACAGGAGCTCAAGCTTTCTTT
CDR3: CASSLGTGAQAFF
D: TRBD1
J: TRBJ1-1
size: once
length: 13
V: TRBV7-6

DNA: TGTGCCAGTAGTTTGACTAGCGGACCTTCCAATGAGCAGTTCTTC
CDR3: CASSLTSGPSNEQFF
D: TRBD2
J: TRBJ2-1
size: NA
length: 15
V: TRBV19

DNA: TGTGCCAGCAGCCTGACGACAGGGGAGGAAAAACTGTTTTTT
CDR3: CASSLTTGEEKLFF
D: TRBD1
J: TRBJ1-4
size: NA
length: 14
V: TRBV5-6

DNA: TGTGCCAGCAGTATTGGCGGGACTAGCGGGAGCACAGATACGCAGTATTTT
CDR3: CASSIGGTSGSTDTQYF
D: TRBD2
J: TRBJ2-3
size: NA
length: 17
V: TRBV7-3

DNA: TGTGCCAGCAGCTCCTCGATCGACTCAAATGAGCAGTTCTTC
CDR3: CASSSSIDSNEQFF
D: NA
J: TRBJ2-1
size: few
length: 14
V: TRBV13

DNA: TGTGCCGTCATACCGGGACAGGGGGCGCGTGAGCAGTACTTC
CDR3: CAVIPGQGAREQYF
D: TRBD1
J: TRBJ2-7
size: NA
length: 14
V: TRBV10-3

DNA: TGTGCCAGCAGGTATAGAACCTACAATGAGCAGTTCTTC
CDR3: CASRYRTYNEQFF
D: NA
J: TRBJ2-1
size: NA
length: 13
V: TRBV2

DNA: TGTGCCAGCAGCTTAGAACGGAGCGATAATGAGCAGTTCTTC
CDR3: CASSLERSDNEQFF
D: NA
J: TRBJ2-1
size: NA
length: 14
V: TRBV11-2

DNA: TGTGCCAGCAGTGCCGGGACAGAGAGTTCACCCCTCCACTTT
CDR3: CASSAGTESSPLHF
D: TRBD1
J: TRBJ1-6
size: NA
length: 14
V: TRBV28

DNA: TGTGCCAGCAGCTTGCTAGCGGGATCAACGTTAGATACGCAGTATTTT
CDR3: CASSLLAGSTLDTQYF
D: TRBD2
J: TRBJ2-3
size: NA
length: 16
V: TRBV5-6

DNA: TGTGCCACCAGTCAGCGCTCCGATCAGCCCCAGCATTTT
CDR3: CATSQRSDQPQHF
D: NA
J: TRBJ1-5
size: NA
length: 13
V: TRBV15

DNA: TGTGCCAGCAGTGAAGTCTTTAGAATTTCAGATACGCAGTATTTT
CDR3: CASSEVFRISDTQYF
D: NA
J: TRBJ2-3
size: NA
length: 15
V: TRBV6-1

DNA: TGTGCCAGCAGTGCCAGGGGGCCCTACAATGAGCAGTTCTTC
CDR3: CASSARGPYNEQFF
D: TRBD1
J: TRBJ2-1
size: NA
length: 14
V: TRBV6-1

DNA: TGTGCCAGCAGTTTCCTCTCCGAGCAGTACTTC
CDR3: CASSFLSEQYF
D: NA
J: TRBJ2-7
size: NA
length: 11
V: TRBV28

DNA: TGTGCCAGCAGCCTTGTGGCGGGAGCCACAGATACGCAGTATTTT
CDR3: CASSLVAGATDTQYF
D: TRBD2
J: TRBJ2-3
size: NA
length: 15
V: TRBV11-2

DNA: TGTGCCAGCAGCGGGAGGAATTCACCCCTCCACTTT
CDR3: CASSGRNSPLHF
D: NA
J: TRBJ1-6
size: few
length: 12
V: TRBV6-5

DNA: TGTGCCAGTAGTATCCAGGGGCACCGGGGATCACCCCTCCACTTT
CDR3: CASSIQGHRGSPLHF
D: NA
J: TRBJ1-6
size: NA
length: 15
V: TRBV19

DNA: TGTGCCAGCAGCTTGGGACAGGGCTTCAGTGAGCAGTACTTC
CDR3: CASSLGQGFSEQYF
D: TRBD1
J: TRBJ2-7
size: NA
length: 14
V: TRBV7-2

DNA: TGTGCCAGCACCTCAGGGGGGTGGGAGACCCAGTACTTC
CDR3: CASTSGGWETQYF
D: NA
J: TRBJ2-5
size: NA
length: 13
V: TRBV2

DNA: TGTGCCAGCAGCTTAAGAGCGGACTTAAACACCGGGGAGCTGTTTTTT
CDR3: CASSLRADLNTGELFF
D: NA
J: TRBJ2-2
size: NA
length: 16
V: TRBV5-5

DNA: TGTGCCAGCAGTTCACCCCCCCGCGGACAGGGCAACTATGGCTACACCTTC
CDR3: CASSSPPRGQGNYGYTF
D: TRBD1
J: TRBJ1-2
size: NA
length: 17
V: TRBV28

DNA: TGTGCCACCAGCAGGCGACAGGGGGGGGACATTCAGTACTTC
CDR3: CATSRRQGGDIQYF
D: TRBD1
J: TRBJ2-4
size: NA
length: 14
V: TRBV15

DNA: TGCGCCAGCAGCCCTATGGAACGACAAGCGGCTATGAACACTGAAGCTTTCTTT
CDR3: CASSPMERQAAMNTEAFF
D: NA
J: TRBJ1-1
size: NA
length: 18
V: TRBV5-1

DNA: TGTGCCAGCAAGAGCTTTAGCGGGAGGGCCGAGTTGAATGAGCAGTTCTTC
CDR3: CASKSFSGRAELNEQFF
D: TRBD2
J: TRBJ2-1
size: once
length: 17
V: TRBV2

DNA: TGTGCCAGCTCTCCAGACAGGGGGCGTGAGCAGTACTTC
CDR3: CASSPDRGREQYF
D: TRBD1
J: TRBJ2-7
size: NA
length: 13
V: TRBV18

DNA: TGCGCCAGCAGCTTGGCGATTTGGGACAGGGGAGACCCCTACGAGCAGTACTTC
CDR3: CASSLAIWDRGDPYEQYF
D: TRBD1
J: TRBJ2-7
size: NA
length: 18
V: TRBV5-1

DNA: TGTGCCACCCACCGACTAGCGGCTCAAGAGACCCAGTACTTC
CDR3: CATHRLAAQETQYF
D: TRBD2
J: TRBJ2-5
size: NA
length: 14
V: TRBV7-8

DNA: TGTGCCAGCGGACGGACTAGCGGGATTAGGGAGACCCAGTACTTC
CDR3: CASGRTSGIRETQYF
D: TRBD2
J: TRBJ2-5
size: NA
length: 15
V: TRBV9

DNA: TGTGCCAGCAACGGACAGGGAGGAAACACTGAAGCTTTCTTT
CDR3: CASNGQGGNTEAFF
D: TRBD1
J: TRBJ1-1
size: NA
length: 14
V: TRBV2

DNA: TGCAGCGTTTTGGGGACTAGCGGGAGCCGGACCTCCTACGAGCAGTACTTC
CDR3: CSVLGTSGSRTSYEQYF
D: TRBD2
J: TRBJ2-7
size: NA
length: 17
V: TRBV29-1

DNA: TGTGCCAGCAGCTTAGCGCCAACAGAGAATGAAAAACTGTTTTTT
CDR3: CASSLAPTENEKLFF
D: NA
J: TRBJ1-4
size: NA
length: 15
V: TRBV7-9

DNA: TGTGCCAGCAGCCACTCTGGGGCCAACGTCCTGACTTTC
CDR3: CASSHSGANVLTF
D: NA
J: TRBJ2-6
size: NA
length: 13
V: TRBV5-8

DNA: TGTGCCAGCAGCTTAGCAAACAGGGCTACTGAAGCTTTCTTT
CDR3: CASSLANRATEAFF
D: NA
J: TRBJ1-1
size: NA
length: 14
V: TRBV11-2

DNA: TGTGCCAGCAGTGATGGCTTTGGCAGGGGGCGATCGGAAACCTTC
CDR3: CASSDGFGRGRSETF
D: TRBD1
J: TRBJ1-2
size: few
length: 15
V: TRBV2

DNA: TGTGCCAGCAGCCCCCTGGGACAGGGCGAGGATAATTCACCCCTCCACTTT
CDR3: CASSPLGQGEDNSPLHF
D: TRBD1
J: TRBJ1-6
size: NA
length: 17
V: TRBV4-2

DNA: TGTGCCAGTAAACCGGGACTAGCGGGAGGAGAGACCCAGTACTTC
CDR3: CASKPGLAGGETQYF
D: TRBD2
J: TRBJ2-5
size: once
length: 15
V: TRBV19

DNA: TGCGCCAGCAGCTTGGCCGCGGAGCGGGTTCAGTTCTTC
CDR3: CASSLAAERVQFF
D: NA
J: TRBJ2-1
size: NA
length: 13
V: TRBV5-1

DNA: TGTGCCAGCAGCTTAGCGCTTAGGGGAACCTACGAGCAGTACTTC
CDR3: CASSLALRGTYEQYF
D: NA
J: TRBJ2-7
size: NA
length: 15
V: TRBV7-8